The rows below give T cell receptor beta chains drawn from one sample of a study of regulatory T cells in long-lasting Graves disease. MiXCR was run by TCRdb on the multiplex PCR reads, yielding one entry per CDR3 protein. This table has approximately 310,000 distinct CDR3 sequences, over 15% appearing once. Here the sequenced sample was peripheral blood mononuclear cells (PBMCs), taken at new diagnosis, from a patient treated with antithyroid drugs. The receptor set was obtained from a female donor with Graves disease. Both conserved end residues are part of each CDR3. The order of the fields is J gene, V gene, D gene, clone size, CDR3 DNA, CDR3 protein. D genes are given only for firm matches. Where a row states a size, it is once, few, many or the class of an expanded clone; other rows omit it.

J: TRBJ2-2; V: TRBV20-1; D: TRBD2; size: .; DNA: TGCAGTGCTAGAGATGGGCTAGCGGGTACCGGGGAGCTGTTTTTT; CDR3: CSARDGLAGTGELFF
J: TRBJ1-4; V: TRBV20-1; D: .; size: many; DNA: TGCAGTGCGAGCACAGATGGTAATGAAAAACTGTTTTTT; CDR3: CSASTDGNEKLFF
J: TRBJ2-1; V: TRBV28; D: .; size: many; DNA: TGTGCCAGCAGTCTTGGGCTCCCCTTGGGCAATGAGCAGTTCTTC; CDR3: CASSLGLPLGNEQFF
J: TRBJ2-1; V: TRBV28; D: TRBD1; size: few; DNA: TGTGCCAGCAGTTTGCGGGGACAGGAATACAATGAGCAGTTCTTC; CDR3: CASSLRGQEYNEQFF
J: TRBJ2-7; V: TRBV15; D: .; size: .; DNA: TGTGCCACCAGCAGAGATTTTAGGTACGAGCAGTACTTC; CDR3: CATSRDFRYEQYF
J: TRBJ1-2; V: TRBV2; D: .; size: few; DNA: TGTGCCAGCAGTGAAGGGACCAACTATGGCTACACCTTC; CDR3: CASSEGTNYGYTF
J: TRBJ2-2; V: TRBV12-3/TRBV12-4; D: .; size: many; DNA: TGTGCCAGCAGCCCGGTACTAGCCGCGAACACCGGGGAGCTGTTTTTT; CDR3: CASSPVLAANTGELFF
J: TRBJ2-4; V: TRBV19; D: TRBD2; size: few; DNA: TGTGCCAGTAGTATGAAGACTAGCGGGGGCGGACTAGCCAAAAACATTCAGTACTTC; CDR3: CASSMKTSGGGLAKNIQYF
J: TRBJ1-5; V: TRBV2; D: .; size: few; DNA: TGTGCCAGCAGTGAAAATCTGTCGAAGGATCAGCCCCAGCATTTT; CDR3: CASSENLSKDQPQHF
J: TRBJ2-7; V: TRBV4-1; D: .; size: few; DNA: TGCGCCAGCAGCCAAGATTTTCGGGCTGAGAGCTACGAGCAGTACTTC; CDR3: CASSQDFRAESYEQYF
J: TRBJ2-7; V: TRBV28; D: .; size: many; DNA: TGTGCCAGCAGTGAACCGGGACGACTGTCCTACGAGCAGTACTTC; CDR3: CASSEPGRLSYEQYF
J: TRBJ2-5; V: TRBV2; D: TRBD1; size: many; DNA: TGTGCCAGCAGTGAGGACAGGGATCGGCAGACCCAGTACTTC; CDR3: CASSEDRDRQTQYF
J: TRBJ1-1; V: TRBV18; D: .; size: many; DNA: TGTGCCAGCTCACGCTTCACCGCGGGCCACACTGAAGCTTTCTTT; CDR3: CASSRFTAGHTEAFF
J: TRBJ2-7; V: TRBV28; D: .; size: .; DNA: TGTGCCAGCAGTTTTGGGGGGAGAGCGCGGGCCGAGCAGTACTTC; CDR3: CASSFGGRARAEQYF
J: TRBJ2-3; V: TRBV6-1; D: TRBD1; size: many; DNA: TGTGCCAGCACTCCCGGACAGGTTAGCACAGATACGCAGTATTTT; CDR3: CASTPGQVSTDTQYF
J: TRBJ2-7; V: TRBV18; D: .; size: many; DNA: TGTGCCAGCTCCGGCCTCACTGGTTCGGAAAAAGCGTGGGAGCAGTACTTC; CDR3: CASSGLTGSEKAWEQYF